The present T cell receptor (beta chain) was sequenced within a study of cytomegalovirus exposure and HLA in healthy donors. Study findings and constraints: Links to common viral pathogens appeared, in a later analysis, for several of the most significant clusters.

The CDR3 is made up of 16 amino acids. Germline CDR1 and CDR2: SGHTA and FQGTGA. The V and J ends lost 4 bases and 3 bases, in that order; junction bases with no gene match: 9. The primer mix had 60 Vbeta and 13 Jbeta primers. TCRdb's copy holds only in-frame clones and misses some; the assay was immunoSEQ multiplex PCR. This repertoire includes about 200,000 clones. As for this clone: Its specificity is not known.

The V call is TRBV7-3, the J call TRBJ2-1; 7 bases fit TRBD2. The specimen was PBMCs. The TCR was taken from a boy under 18 in good health and CMV-seronegative. CDR3 in DNA: TGTGCCAGCAGCTCACAAGCCGGGACTAACTACAATGAGCAGTTCTTC. It specifies CASSSQAGTNYNEQFF.